The clone carrying this T cell receptor (beta chain) was recorded once. Its antigen is not known. Researchers ran the PCR with 60 Vbeta and 13 Jbeta primers. Generated by immunoSEQ multiplex PCR, the TCRdb table keeps only in-frame clones and is missing some. The table includes roughly 230,000 clones, around 80% detected once. This entry comes from a study of cytomegalovirus exposure and HLA in healthy donors. Overall study findings and caveats: The study recorded over 150 TCR beta chains that were cytomegalovirus-associated. Earlier analysis yielded a pattern in which most TCR beta V segments were productive about 90% or about 30% of the time. The CMV antigen specificity of a few CMV-associated chains was confirmed through in vitro analysis. The classifier reportedly diagnosed cytomegalovirus status with high specificity and sensitivity.

Trimming took 5 bases from V and 2 from J; bases not matched to a gene: 6. The CDR3 sequence is 16 residues long. Germline V lookup: CDR1 SGHNT, CDR2 YENEEA. The sequencing sample was made of PBMCs. This receptor was obtained from a boy aged 5-17 years in good health and CMV-seronegative. The rearrangement uses TRBV11-3 and TRBJ1-1; 12 nucleotides agree with TRBD1. This CDR3 reads CASSMGQGAFNTEAFF. The CDR3 nucleotides are TGTGCCAGCAGCATGGGACAGGGGGCCTTCAACACTGAAGCTTTCTTT. Full variable domain (outside the CDR3, taken from reference TRBV11-3 and TRBJ1-1): EAGVVQSPRYKIIEKKQPVAFWCNPISGHNTLYWYLQNLGQGPELLIRYENEEAVDDSQLPKDRFSAERLKGVDSTLKIQPAELGDSAVYLCASSMGQGAFNTEAFFGQGTRLTVV.